The source of this T cell receptor beta chain is a study of early T cells in non-severe SARS-CoV-2 infection. Germline V lookup: CDR1 SNHLY, CDR2 FYNNEI. V was clipped by 5 bases and J by 7 bases, with 15 bases between them. The CDR3 is 14 amino acids. TCRdb recomputed calls from the 5' RACE reads with MiXCR, one row per CDR3 protein. Of fewer than 50,000 distinct CDR3 sequences detected, about 7% appear once; the ten largest clones hold around 8%. The V call is TRBV2, the J call TRBJ1-5; TRBD1 might be the D (6 bases). The source of this sequence is an adult who was a healthcare worker with PCR-confirmed SARS-CoV-2 infection or an uninfected control (not recorded which). The specimen was whole blood. This CDR3 reads CASSRDTPGQPQHF. The CDR3 region has the DNA TGTGCCAGCAGTCGGGACACCCCTGGCCAGCCCCAGCATTTT.